This TCR beta chain came from a study of blood T cell repertoires in COVID-19. As for the study in general: The samples span acute and convalescent COVID-19 from the United States, Italy and Spain.

The method was immunoSEQ multiplex PCR; TCRdb's version includes in-frame clones alone and lacks a portion of them. In the table there are 150,000 to 160,000 clones, roughly 80% of which are singletons. Trimming removed 2 bases from V and 3 bases from J, with 14 bases in between. Per the germline V gene, CDR1 is LNHDA and CDR2 is SQIVND (reference sequence). The CDR3 runs 16 residues. The TCR was taken from a woman aged 60-75 years with COVID-19, enrolled during active disease. The sequenced sample consisted of peripheral blood. The chain joins TRBV19 to TRBJ2-1, with a possible D match to TRBD2 (6 bases). CDR3 in amino acids: CASSISQGGHYNEQFF. CDR3 nucleotides: TGTGCCAGTAGTATAAGCCAGGGAGGACACTACAATGAGCAGTTCTTC.